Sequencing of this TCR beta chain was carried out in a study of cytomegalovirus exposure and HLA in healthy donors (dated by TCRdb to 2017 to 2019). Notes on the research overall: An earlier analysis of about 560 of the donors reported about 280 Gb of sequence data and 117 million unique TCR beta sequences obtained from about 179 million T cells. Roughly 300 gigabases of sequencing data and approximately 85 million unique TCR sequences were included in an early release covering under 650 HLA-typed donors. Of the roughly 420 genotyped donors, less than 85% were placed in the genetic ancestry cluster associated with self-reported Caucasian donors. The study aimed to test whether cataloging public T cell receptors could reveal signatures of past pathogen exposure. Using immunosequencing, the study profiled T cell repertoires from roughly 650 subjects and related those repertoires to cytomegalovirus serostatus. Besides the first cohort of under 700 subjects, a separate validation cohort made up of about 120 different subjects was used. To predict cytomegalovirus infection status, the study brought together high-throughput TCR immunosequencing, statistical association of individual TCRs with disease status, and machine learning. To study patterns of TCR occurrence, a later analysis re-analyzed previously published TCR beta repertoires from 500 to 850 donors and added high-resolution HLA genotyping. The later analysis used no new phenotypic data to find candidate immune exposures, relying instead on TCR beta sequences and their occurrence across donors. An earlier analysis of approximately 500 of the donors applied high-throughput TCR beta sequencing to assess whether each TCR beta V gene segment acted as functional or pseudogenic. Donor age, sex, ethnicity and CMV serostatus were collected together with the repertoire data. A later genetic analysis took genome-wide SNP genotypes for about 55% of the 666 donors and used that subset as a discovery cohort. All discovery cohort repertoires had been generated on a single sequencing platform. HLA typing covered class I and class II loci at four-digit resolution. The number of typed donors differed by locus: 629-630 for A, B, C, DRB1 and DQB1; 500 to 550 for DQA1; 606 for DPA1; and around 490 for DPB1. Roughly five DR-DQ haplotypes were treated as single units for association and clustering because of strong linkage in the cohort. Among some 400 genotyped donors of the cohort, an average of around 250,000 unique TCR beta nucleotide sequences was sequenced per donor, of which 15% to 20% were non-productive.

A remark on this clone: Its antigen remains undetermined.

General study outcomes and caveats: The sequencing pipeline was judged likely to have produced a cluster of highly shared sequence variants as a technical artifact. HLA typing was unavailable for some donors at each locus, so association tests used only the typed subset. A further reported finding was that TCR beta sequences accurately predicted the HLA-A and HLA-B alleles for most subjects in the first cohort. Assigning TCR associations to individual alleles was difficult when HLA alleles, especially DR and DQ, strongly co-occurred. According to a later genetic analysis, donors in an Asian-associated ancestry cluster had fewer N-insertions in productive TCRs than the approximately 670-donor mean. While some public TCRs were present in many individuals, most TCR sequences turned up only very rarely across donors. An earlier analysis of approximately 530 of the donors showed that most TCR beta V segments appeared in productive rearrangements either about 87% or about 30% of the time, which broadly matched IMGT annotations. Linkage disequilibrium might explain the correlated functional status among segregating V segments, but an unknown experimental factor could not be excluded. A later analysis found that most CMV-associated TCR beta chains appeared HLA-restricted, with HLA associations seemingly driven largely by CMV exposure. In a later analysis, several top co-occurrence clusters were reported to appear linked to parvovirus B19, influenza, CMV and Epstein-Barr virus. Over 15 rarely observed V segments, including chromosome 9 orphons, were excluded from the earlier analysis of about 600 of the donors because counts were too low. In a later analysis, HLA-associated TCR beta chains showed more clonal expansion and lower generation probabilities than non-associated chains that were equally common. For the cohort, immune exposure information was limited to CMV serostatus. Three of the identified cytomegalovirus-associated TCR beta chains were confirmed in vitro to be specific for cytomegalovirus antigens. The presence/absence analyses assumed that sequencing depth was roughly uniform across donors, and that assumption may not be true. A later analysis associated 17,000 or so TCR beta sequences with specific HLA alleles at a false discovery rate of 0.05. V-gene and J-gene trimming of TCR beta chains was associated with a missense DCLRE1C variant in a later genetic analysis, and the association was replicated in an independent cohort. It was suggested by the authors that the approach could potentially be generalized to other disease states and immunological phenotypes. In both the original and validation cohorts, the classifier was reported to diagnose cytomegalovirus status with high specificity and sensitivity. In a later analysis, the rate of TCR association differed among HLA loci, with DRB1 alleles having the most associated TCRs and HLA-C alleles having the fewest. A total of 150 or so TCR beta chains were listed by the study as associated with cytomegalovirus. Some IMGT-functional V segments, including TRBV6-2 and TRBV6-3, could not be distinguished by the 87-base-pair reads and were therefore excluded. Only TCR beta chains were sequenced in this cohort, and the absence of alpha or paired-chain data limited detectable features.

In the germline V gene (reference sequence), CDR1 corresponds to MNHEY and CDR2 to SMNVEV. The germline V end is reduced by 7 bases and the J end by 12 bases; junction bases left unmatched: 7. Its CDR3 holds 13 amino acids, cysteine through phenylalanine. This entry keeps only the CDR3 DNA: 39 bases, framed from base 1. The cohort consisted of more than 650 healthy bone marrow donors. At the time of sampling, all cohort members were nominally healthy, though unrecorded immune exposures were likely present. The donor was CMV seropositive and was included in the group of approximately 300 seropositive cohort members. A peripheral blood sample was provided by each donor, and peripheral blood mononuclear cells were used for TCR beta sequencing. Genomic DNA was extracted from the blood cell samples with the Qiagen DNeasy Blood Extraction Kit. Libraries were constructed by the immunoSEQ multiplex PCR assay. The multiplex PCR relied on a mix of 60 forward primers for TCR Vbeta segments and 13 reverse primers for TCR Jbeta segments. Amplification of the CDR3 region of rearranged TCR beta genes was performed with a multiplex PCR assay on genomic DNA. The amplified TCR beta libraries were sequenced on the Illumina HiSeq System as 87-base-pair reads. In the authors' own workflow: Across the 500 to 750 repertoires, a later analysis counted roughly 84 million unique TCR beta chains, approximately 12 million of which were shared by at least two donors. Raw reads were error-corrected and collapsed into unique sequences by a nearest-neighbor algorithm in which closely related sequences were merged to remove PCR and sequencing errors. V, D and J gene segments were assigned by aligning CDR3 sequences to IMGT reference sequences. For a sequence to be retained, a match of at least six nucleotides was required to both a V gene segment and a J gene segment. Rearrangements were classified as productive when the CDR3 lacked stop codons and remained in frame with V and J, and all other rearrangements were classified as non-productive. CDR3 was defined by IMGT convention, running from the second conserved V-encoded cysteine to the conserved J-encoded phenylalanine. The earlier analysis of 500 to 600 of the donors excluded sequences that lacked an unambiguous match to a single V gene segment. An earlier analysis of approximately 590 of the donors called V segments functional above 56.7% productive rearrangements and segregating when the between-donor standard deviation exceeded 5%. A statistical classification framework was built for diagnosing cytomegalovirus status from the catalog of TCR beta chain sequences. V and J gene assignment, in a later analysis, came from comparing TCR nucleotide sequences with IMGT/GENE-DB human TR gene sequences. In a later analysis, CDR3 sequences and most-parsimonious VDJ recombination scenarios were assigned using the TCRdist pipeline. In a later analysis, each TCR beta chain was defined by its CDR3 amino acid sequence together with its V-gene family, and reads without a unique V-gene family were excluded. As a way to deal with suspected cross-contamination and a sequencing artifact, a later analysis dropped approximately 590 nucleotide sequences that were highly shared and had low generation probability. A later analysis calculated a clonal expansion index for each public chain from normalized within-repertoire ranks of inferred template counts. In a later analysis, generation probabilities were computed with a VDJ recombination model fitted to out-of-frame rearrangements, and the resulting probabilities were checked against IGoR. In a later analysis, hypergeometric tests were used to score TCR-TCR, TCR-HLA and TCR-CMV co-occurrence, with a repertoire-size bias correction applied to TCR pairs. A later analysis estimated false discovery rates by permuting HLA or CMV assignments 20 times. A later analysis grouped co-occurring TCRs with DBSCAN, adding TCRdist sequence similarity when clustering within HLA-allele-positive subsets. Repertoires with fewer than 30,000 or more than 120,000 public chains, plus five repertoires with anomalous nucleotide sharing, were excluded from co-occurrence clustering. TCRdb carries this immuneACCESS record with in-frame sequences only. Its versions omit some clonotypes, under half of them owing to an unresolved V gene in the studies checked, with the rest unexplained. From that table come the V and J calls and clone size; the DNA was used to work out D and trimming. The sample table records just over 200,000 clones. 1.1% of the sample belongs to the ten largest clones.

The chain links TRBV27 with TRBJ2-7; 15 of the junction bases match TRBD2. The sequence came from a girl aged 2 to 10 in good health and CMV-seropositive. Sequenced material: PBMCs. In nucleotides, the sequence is TGTGCCAGCACGGGACTAGCGGGGGGTCGGGCGTACTTC. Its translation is CASTGLAGGRAYF.